This TCR beta chain was observed in a study of T-cell reconstitution after alpha-beta-depleted transplantation in children. Germline V gives CDR1 MNHEY, CDR2 SVGEGT. The length of the CDR3 is 15 residues. It was with unique molecular identifiers that the TCRbeta library was prepared. TCRdb called the PCR reads again in MiXCR, with one record for every CDR3 protein. The data contain around 410,000 distinct CDR3 sequences, about 11% of them seen just once; the ten biggest clones take up about 5%. This clonotype was seen a handful of times. Given a much more abundant clone one base away, this may be a read error.

Material: PBMCs from the stem cell graft donor, obtained from the stem cell graft. The V call is TRBV6-2 or TRBV6-3, the J call TRBJ2-6, with a tentative D call TRBD1 (5 bases). This sequence was found in a human donor who donated a stem cell graft to a child with acute myeloid leukemia. CDR3 sequence (DNA): TGTGCCAGCATGGACGGAAGCTCTGGGGCCAACGGCCTGACTTTC. Its translation is CASMDGSSGANGLTF.